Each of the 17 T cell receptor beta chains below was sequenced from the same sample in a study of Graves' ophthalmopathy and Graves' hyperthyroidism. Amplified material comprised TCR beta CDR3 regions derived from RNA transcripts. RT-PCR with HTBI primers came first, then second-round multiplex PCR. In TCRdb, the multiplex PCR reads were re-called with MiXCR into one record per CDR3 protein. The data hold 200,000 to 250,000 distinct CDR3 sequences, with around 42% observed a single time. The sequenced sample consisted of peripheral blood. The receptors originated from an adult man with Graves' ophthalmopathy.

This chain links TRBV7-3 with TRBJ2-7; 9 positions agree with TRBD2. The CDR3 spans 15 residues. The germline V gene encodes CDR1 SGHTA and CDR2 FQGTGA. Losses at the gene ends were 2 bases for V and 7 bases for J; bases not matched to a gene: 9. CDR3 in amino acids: CASSLGAGGPFEQYF. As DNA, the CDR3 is TGTGCCAGCAGCTTAGGCGCGGGGGGGCCCTTTGAGCAGTACTTC. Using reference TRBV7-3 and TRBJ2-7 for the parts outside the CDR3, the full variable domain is GAGVSQTPSNKVTEKGKYVELRCDPISGHTALYWYRQSLGQGPEFLIYFQGTGAADDSGLPNDRFFAVRPEGSVSTLKIQRTERGDSAVYLCASSLGAGGPFEQYFGPGTRLTVT.

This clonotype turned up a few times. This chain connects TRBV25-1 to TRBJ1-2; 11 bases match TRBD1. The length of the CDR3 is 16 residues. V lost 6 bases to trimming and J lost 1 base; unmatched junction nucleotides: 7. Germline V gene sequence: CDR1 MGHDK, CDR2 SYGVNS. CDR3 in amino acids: CASRAPGQGVNYGYTF. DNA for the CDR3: TGTGCCAGCAGAGCCCCGGGACAGGGGGTTAACTATGGCTACACCTTC.

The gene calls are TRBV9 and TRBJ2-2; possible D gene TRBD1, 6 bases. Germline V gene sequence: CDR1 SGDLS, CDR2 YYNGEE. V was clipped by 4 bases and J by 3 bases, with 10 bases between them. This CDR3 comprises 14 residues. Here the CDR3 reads CASSKRTDTGELFF. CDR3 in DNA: TGTGCCAGCAGCAAACGGACAGACACCGGGGAGCTGTTTTTT.

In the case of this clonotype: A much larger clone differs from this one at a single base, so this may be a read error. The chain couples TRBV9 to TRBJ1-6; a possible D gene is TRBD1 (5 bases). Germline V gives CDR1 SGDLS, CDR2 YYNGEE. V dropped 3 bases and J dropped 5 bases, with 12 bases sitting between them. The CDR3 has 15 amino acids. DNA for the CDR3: TGTGCCAGCAGCGAGGCAGGGATGGATAATTCACCCCTCCACTTT. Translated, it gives CASSEAGMDNSPLHF. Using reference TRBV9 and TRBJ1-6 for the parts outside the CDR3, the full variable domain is DSGVTQTPKHLITATGQRVTLRCSPRSGDLSVYWYQQSLDQGLQFLIQYYNGEERAKGNILERFSAQQFPDLHSELNLSSLELGDSALYFCASSEAGMDNSPLHFGNGTRLTVT.

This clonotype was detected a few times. CDR3 coding DNA: TGTGCCAGCAGCCCCCGGGGACTACCATGGGAGACCCAGTACTTC. It codes for CASSPRGLPWETQYF. The chain carries TRBV28 and TRBJ2-5; 7 positions match TRBD2. The CDR3 consists of 15 residues. The V and J ends lost 6 bases and 5 bases, in that order; junction bases with no gene match: 12. The germline V gene encodes CDR1 MDHEN and CDR2 SYDVKM.

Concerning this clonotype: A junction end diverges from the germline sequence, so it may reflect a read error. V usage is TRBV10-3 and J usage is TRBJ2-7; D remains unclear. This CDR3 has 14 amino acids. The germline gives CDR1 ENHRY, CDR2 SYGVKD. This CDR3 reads CAISEPPGSHEQYF. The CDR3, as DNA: TGTGCCATCAGTGAGCCCCCAGGCTCCCACGAGCAGTACTTC.

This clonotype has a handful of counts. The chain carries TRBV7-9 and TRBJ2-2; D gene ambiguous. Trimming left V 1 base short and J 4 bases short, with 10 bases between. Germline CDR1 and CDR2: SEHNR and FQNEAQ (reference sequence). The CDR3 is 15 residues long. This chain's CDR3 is CASSLVGSFTGELFF. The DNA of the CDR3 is TGTGCCAGCAGCTTAGTTGGCAGCTTCACCGGGGAGCTGTTTTTT.

CDR3 protein: CSAVSYEQYF. In DNA, the CDR3 is TGCAGCGCTGTGTCCTACGAGCAGTACTTC. This sequence joins TRBV29-1 and TRBJ2-7; no clear D. CDR1 SQVTM and CDR2 ANQGSEA come from the germline V gene. Trimming shortened V by 7 bases and J by 1 base, and 5 bases separated the two germline ends. The CDR3 spans 10 residues.

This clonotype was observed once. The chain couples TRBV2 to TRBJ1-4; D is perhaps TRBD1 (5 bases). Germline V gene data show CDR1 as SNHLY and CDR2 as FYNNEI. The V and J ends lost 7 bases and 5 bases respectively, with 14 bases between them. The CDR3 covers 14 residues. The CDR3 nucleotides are TGTGCCAGCACCCGCGGGACGGGGAATGAAAAACTGTTTTTT. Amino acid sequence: CASTRGTGNEKLFF.

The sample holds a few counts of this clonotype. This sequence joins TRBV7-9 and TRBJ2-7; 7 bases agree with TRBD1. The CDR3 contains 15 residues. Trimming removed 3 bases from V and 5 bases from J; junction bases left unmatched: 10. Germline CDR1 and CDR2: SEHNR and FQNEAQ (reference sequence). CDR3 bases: TGTGCCAGCAGCTTCATTAGGCAGGGGGTAGACGAGCAGTACTTC. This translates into CASSFIRQGVDEQYF. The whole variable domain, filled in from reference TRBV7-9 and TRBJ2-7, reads DTGVSQNPRHKITKRGQNVTFRCDPISEHNRLYWYRQTLGQGPEFLTYFQNEAQLEKSRLLSDRFSAERPKGSFSTLEIQRTEQGDSAMYLCASSFIRQGVDEQYFGPGTRLTVT.

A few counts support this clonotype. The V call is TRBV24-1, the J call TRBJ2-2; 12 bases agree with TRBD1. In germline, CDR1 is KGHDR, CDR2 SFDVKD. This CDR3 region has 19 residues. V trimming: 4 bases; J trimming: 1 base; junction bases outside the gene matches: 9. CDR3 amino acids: CATSDPGQGAGRNTGELFF. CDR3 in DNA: TGTGCCACCAGTGACCCGGGACAGGGGGCGGGGAGGAACACCGGGGAGCTGTTTTTT.

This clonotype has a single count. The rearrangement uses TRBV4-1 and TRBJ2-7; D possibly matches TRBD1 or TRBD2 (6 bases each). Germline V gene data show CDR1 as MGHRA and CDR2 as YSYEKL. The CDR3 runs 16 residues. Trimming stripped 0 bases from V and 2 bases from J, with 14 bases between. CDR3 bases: TGCGCCAGCAGCCAAGAATTCGGAGGGGGACCCTACGAGCAGTACTTC. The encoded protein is CASSQEFGGGPYEQYF.

This chain's CDR3 is CASSGDRGLYGYTF. CDR3 in DNA: TGTGCCAGCAGCGGTGACAGGGGGCTCTATGGCTACACCTTC. This chain links TRBV5-6 with TRBJ1-2; 10 bases match TRBD1. Germline-derived CDR1 and CDR2 are SGHDT and YYEEEE. CDR3 size: 14 residues. Germline trimming cut 4 bases from V and 4 bases from J; bases unmatched to any gene: 4.

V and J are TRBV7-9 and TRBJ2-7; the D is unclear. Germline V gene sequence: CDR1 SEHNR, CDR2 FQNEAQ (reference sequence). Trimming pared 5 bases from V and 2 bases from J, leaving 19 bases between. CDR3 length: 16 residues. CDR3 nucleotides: TGTGCCAGCAGCACGGACCCGGCACGCCGGCCCTACGAGCAGTACTTC. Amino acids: CASSTDPARRPYEQYF.

The CDR3 here is CSVRPGTGAVNYGYTF. The CDR3, as DNA: TGCAGCGTTAGGCCCGGGACAGGGGCCGTCAACTATGGCTACACCTTC. J is TRBJ1-2 and V is TRBV29-1, with TRBD1 identical over 10 bases. J gave up 2 bases and V 5 bases, and 11 bases lay outside the gene matches. The CDR3 runs to 16 residues. CDR1 SQVTM and CDR2 ANQGSEA come from the germline V gene.

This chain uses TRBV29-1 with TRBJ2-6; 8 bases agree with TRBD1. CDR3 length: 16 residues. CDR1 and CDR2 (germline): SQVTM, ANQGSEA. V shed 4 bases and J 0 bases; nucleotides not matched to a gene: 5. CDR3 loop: CSVGAGGGSGANVLTF. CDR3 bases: TGCAGCGTTGGGGCAGGGGGCGGCTCTGGGGCCAACGTCCTGACTTTC. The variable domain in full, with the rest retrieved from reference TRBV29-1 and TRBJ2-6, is SAVISQKPSRDICQRGTSLTIQCQVDSQVTMMFWYRQQPGQSLTLIATANQGSEATYESGFVIDKFPISRPNLTFSTLTVSNMSPEDSSIYLCSVGAGGGSGANVLTFGAGSRLTVL.

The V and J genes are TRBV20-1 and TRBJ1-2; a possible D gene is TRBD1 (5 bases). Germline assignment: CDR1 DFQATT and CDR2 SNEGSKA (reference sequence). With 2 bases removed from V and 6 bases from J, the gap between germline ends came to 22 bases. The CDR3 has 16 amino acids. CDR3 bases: TGCAGTGCTAGACCACTCGTAGGGGCAGCCCTTGATGGCTACACCTTC. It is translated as CSARPLVGAALDGYTF.